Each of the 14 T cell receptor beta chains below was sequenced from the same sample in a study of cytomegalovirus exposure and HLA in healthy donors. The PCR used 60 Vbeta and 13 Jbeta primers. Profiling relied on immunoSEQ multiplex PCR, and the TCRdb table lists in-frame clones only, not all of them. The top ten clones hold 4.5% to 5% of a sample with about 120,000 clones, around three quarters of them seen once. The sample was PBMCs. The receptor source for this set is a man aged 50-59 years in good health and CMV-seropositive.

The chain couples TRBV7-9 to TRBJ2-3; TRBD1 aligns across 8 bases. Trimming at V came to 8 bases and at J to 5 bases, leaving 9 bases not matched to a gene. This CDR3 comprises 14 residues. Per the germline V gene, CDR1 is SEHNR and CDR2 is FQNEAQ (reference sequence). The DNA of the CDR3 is TGTGCCAGCGGACTTACAGGGGGAGGAGATACGCAGTATTTT. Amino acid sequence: CASGLTGGGDTQYF.

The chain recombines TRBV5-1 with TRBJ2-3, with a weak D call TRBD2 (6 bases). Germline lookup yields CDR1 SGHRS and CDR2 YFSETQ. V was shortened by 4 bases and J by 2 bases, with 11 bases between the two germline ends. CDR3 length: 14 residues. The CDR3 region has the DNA TGCGCCAGCAGCAAGGGACTTAACACAGATACGCAGTATTTT. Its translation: CASSKGLNTDTQYF.

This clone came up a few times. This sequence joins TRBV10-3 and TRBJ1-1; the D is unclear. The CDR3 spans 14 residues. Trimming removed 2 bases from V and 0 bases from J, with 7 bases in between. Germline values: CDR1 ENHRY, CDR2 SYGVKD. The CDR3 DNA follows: TGTGCCATCAGTGAGCCCCAGATGAACACTGAAGCTTTCTTT. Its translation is CAISEPQMNTEAFF.

The CDR3: CASSLRDTGYGYTF. The CDR3 coding sequence is TGTGCCAGCAGCTTAAGGGACACAGGCTATGGCTACACCTTC. The V and J genes are TRBV7-9 and TRBJ1-2; tentative D call: TRBD1 (6 bases). The length of the CDR3 is 14 residues. The germline gives CDR1 SEHNR, CDR2 FQNEAQ (reference sequence). The V end lost 2 bases, the J end lost 4 bases, and 11 bases lay between the germline ends.

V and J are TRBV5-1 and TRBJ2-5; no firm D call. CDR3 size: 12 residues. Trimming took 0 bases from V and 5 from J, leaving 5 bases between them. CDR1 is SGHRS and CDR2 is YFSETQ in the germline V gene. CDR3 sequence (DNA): TGCGCCAGCAGCTTGGACTTTGAGACCCAGTACTTC. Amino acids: CASSLDFETQYF.

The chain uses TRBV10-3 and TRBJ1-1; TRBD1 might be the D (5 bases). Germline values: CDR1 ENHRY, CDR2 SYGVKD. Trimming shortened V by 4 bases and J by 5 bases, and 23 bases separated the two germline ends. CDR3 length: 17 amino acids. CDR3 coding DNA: TGTGCCATCAGTGGGGCGGGGCGGGGGACCGGGGGGACTGAAGCTTTCTTT. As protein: CAISGAGRGTGGTEAFF.

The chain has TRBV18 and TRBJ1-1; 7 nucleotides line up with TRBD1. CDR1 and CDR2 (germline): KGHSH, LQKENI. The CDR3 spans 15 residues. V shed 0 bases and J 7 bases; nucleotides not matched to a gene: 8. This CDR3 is CASSPPRGQILEAFF. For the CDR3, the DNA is TGTGCCAGCTCACCACCACGGGGACAGATACTTGAAGCTTTCTTT.

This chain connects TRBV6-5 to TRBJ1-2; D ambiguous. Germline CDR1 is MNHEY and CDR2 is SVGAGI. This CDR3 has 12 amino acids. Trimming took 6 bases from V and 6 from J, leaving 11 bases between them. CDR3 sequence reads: CASSRDWDGYTF. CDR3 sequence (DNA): TGTGCCAGCAGCCGCGACTGGGATGGCTACACCTTC.

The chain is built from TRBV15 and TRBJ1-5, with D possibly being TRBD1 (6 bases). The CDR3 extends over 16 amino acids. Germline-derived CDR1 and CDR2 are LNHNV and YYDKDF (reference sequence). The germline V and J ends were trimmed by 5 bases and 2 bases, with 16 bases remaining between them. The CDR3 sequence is CATSPGQGYGNQPQHF. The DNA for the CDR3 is TGTGCCACCAGCCCCGGGCAGGGGTATGGCAATCAGCCCCAGCATTTT.

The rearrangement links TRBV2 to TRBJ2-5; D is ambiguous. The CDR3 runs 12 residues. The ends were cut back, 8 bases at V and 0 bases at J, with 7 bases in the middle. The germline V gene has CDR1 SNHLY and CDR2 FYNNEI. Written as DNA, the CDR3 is TGTGCCAGCGCGGCAAACCAAGAGACCCAGTACTTC. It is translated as CASAANQETQYF.

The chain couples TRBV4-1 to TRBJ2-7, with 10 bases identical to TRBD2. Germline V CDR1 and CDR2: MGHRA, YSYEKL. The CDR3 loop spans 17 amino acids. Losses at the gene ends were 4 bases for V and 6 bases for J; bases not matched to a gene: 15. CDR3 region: CASSRVGLAEIAGEQYF. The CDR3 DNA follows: TGCGCCAGCAGCCGCGTCGGACTAGCGGAGATCGCCGGCGAGCAGTACTTC.

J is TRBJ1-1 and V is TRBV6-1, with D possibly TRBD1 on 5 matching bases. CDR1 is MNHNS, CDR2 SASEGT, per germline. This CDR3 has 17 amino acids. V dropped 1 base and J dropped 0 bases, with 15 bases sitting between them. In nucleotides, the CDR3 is TGTGCCAGCAGTGAAGGCCCGGGGGTTAGAATGAACACTGAAGCTTTCTTT. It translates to CASSEGPGVRMNTEAFF.

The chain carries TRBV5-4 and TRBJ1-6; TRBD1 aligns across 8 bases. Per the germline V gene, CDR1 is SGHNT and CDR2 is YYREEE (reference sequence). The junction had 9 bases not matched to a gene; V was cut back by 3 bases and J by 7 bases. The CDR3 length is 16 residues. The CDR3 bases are TGTGCCAGCAGCTCTAGGACAGGGTTGGGGAATTCACCCCTCCACTTT. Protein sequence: CASSSRTGLGNSPLHF.

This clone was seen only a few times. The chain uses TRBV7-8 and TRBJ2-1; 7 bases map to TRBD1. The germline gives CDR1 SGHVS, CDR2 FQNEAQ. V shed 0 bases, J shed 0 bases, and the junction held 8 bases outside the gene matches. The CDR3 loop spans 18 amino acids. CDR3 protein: CASSLARVGGASYNEQFF. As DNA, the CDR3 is TGTGCCAGCAGCTTAGCGCGAGTAGGGGGCGCCTCCTACAATGAGCAGTTCTTC.